Presented here are 23 T cell receptor beta chains from one specimen sequenced in a study of T cell responses to AZD1222 COVID-19 vaccine. Some clones are missing from TCRdb's copy, which holds only in-frame ones; the method was immunoSEQ multiplex PCR. The profile covers over 120,000 clones, with approximately 94% appearing a single time and more than 8% taken by the ten largest. Sequencing was performed on peripheral blood, taken on day 0 of AZD1222 vaccination. All receptors come from an adult in good health.

As regards this clone: Other DNA sequences within the sample encode an identical CDR3. The CDR3 is CASSYRTENEKLFF. For the CDR3, the DNA is TGTGCCAGCAGTTATAGGACGGAGAATGAAAAACTGTTTTTT. J is TRBJ1-4 and V is TRBV6-5; D is ambiguous. Per germline, CDR1 MNHEY and CDR2 SVGAGI. The CDR3 contains 14 residues. V was cut by 3 bases and J by 5 bases, with 10 bases left in between.

The genes are TRBV7-9 and TRBJ1-3; 8 positions match TRBD1. CDR1 is SEHNR and CDR2 is FQNEAQ in the germline V gene (reference sequence). This CDR3 contains 13 residues. V lost 10 bases, J lost 3 bases, and 5 bases stayed unmatched. CDR3 DNA sequence: TGTGCCAATCAGGGGGCGGGTGGAAACACCATATATTTT. It yields the protein CANQGAGGNTIYF.

The V gene is TRBV2, the J gene TRBJ1-1; no clear D. The germline V gene has CDR1 SNHLY and CDR2 FYNNEI. The CDR3 has 12 residues. V lost 4 bases, J lost 2 bases, and 5 bases lay in between. CDR3 loop: CASSGLNTEAFF. The CDR3 DNA reads TGTGCCAGCAGTGGGCTCAACACTGAAGCTTTCTTT.

V is TRBV28 and J is TRBJ1-2, with D hard to call. The V gene's germline CDR1 is MDHEN and CDR2 SYDVKM. The V and J ends lost 2 bases and 2 bases respectively, with 6 bases between them. This CDR3 spans 13 amino acids. Written as DNA, the CDR3 is TGTGCCAGCAGTTTAGACTTAAACTATGGCTACACCTTC. Its protein is CASSLDLNYGYTF.

The CDR3 loop is CASSTGLAGYEQYF. The CDR3 nucleotides are TGTGCCAGCAGCACGGGACTAGCGGGGTACGAGCAGTACTTC. This rearrangement joins TRBV5-4 to TRBJ2-7; 13 nucleotides match TRBD2. The CDR3 loop spans 14 amino acids. Trimming at V came to 4 bases and at J to 4 bases, leaving 2 bases not matched to a gene. CDR1 and CDR2 (germline): SGHNT, YYREEE (reference sequence). Full variable domain (remainder filled in from reference TRBV5-4 and TRBJ2-7): ETGVTQSPTHLIKTRGQQVTLRCSSQSGHNTVSWYQQALGQGPQFIFQYYREEENGRGNFPPRFSGLQFPNYSSELNVNALELDDSALYLCASSTGLAGYEQYFGPGTRLTVT.

V and J are TRBV4-3 and TRBJ2-2; D remains ambiguous. Trimming stripped 0 bases from V and 1 base from J, with 9 bases between. Per the germline V gene, CDR1 is LGHNA and CDR2 is YSLEER. CDR3 length equals 16 residues. This CDR3 is CASSQEFAGNTGELFF. The CDR3 nucleotides are TGCGCCAGCAGCCAAGAATTCGCAGGGAACACCGGGGAGCTGTTTTTT.

The V gene is TRBV14, the J gene TRBJ1-6, with D possibly TRBD1 on 5 matching bases. CDR1 and CDR2 from the germline V gene are SGHDN and FVKESK. With 2 bases removed from V and 6 bases from J, the gap between germline ends came to 11 bases. The CDR3 spans 15 residues. CDR3 sequence: CASSQITGGNSPLHF. The CDR3 DNA follows: TGTGCCAGCAGCCAAATAACAGGAGGTAATTCACCCCTCCACTTT.

The chain joins TRBV2 to TRBJ1-6; D remains unclear. Germline CDR1 is SNHLY and CDR2 is FYNNEI. This CDR3 has 13 amino acids. V was clipped by 5 bases and J by 13 bases, with 15 bases between them. CDR3 DNA: TGTGCCAGCAGTCCCAATCCTCGTAGGCCCCTCCACTTT. The encoded protein is CASSPNPRRPLHF.

This sequence joins TRBV6-1 and TRBJ1-2; 7 bases map to TRBD1. V dropped 0 bases and J dropped 0; count of bases not matched to a gene: 4. Germline V gene data show CDR1 as MNHNS and CDR2 as SASEGT. The CDR3 length is 16 residues. The CDR3 protein is CASSEAIGTANYGYTF. CDR3 nucleotide sequence: TGTGCCAGCAGTGAAGCAATCGGGACAGCTAACTATGGCTACACCTTC.

The V call is TRBV5-1, the J call TRBJ2-4; 10 bases are a match to TRBD2. This CDR3 has 15 residues. CDR1 SGHRS and CDR2 YFSETQ come from the germline V gene. J was trimmed by 5 bases and V by 4 bases; bases with no gene match: 6. CDR3 in DNA: TGCGCCAGCAGCCCCCTCGGGACTAGCGAAAACATTCAGTACTTC. This gives the protein CASSPLGTSENIQYF.

This clone showed up just once. The V call is TRBV7-3, the J call TRBJ2-1; 8 bases agree with TRBD2. Germline lookup yields CDR1 SGHTA and CDR2 FQGTGA. This CDR3 contains 15 residues. V dropped 5 bases and J dropped 8; count of bases not matched to a gene: 11. The chain's CDR3 is CASSAGTRGSDEQFF. CDR3 DNA sequence: TGTGCCAGCAGCGCCGGGACTAGGGGCTCCGATGAGCAGTTCTTC.

This chain joins TRBV11-3 and TRBJ2-2; possibly TRBD1 for D (5 bases). The germline V gene encodes CDR1 SGHNT and CDR2 YENEEA. The CDR3 contains 13 residues. Trimming stripped 6 bases from V and 7 bases from J, with 12 bases between. DNA of the CDR3: TGTGCCAGCAGTCCTAGGGGATTCGGGGAGCTGTTTTTT. Translation: CASSPRGFGELFF.

The chain uses TRBV5-1 and TRBJ2-5; no firm D call. The V end lost 0 bases, the J end lost 5 bases, and 5 bases lay between the germline ends. The CDR3 is made up of 12 amino acids. Germline CDR1 SGHRS, CDR2 YFSETQ. Here the CDR3 DNA reads TGCGCCAGCAGCTTGGATCCTGAGACCCAGTACTTC. This codes for CASSLDPETQYF. Combining the CDR3 with reference TRBV5-1 and TRBJ2-5 gives the whole variable domain KAGVTQTPRYLIKTRGQQVTLSCSPISGHRSVSWYQQTPGQGLQFLFEYFSETQRNKGNFPGRFSGRQFSNSRSEMNVSTLELGDSALYLCASSLDPETQYFGPGTRLLVL.

The rearrangement joins TRBV2 to TRBJ1-1; D is perhaps TRBD1 (5 bases). The CDR3 is 15 amino acids. V was trimmed by 1 base and J by 1 base, leaving 10 bases between them. Per germline, CDR1 SNHLY and CDR2 FYNNEI. CDR3 in amino acids: CASSEGGGANTEAFF. The CDR3 region has the DNA TGTGCCAGCAGTGAAGGTGGAGGGGCGAACACTGAAGCTTTCTTT. Complete variable domain (other parts from reference TRBV2 and TRBJ1-1): EPEVTQTPSHQVTQMGQEVILRCVPISNHLYFYWYRQILGQKVEFLVSFYNNEISEKSEIFDDQFSVERPDGSNFTLKIRSTKLEDSAMYFCASSEGGGANTEAFFGQGTRLTVV.

This clone was observed a single time. This rearrangement joins TRBV11-3 to TRBJ2-7; 11 bases are a match to TRBD1. CDR3 size: 17 residues. Germline-derived CDR1 and CDR2 are SGHNT and YENEEA. V lost 1 base, J lost 7 bases, and 12 bases stayed unmatched. Here the CDR3 reads CASSLVGQDRGLVEQYF. The CDR3 region has the DNA TGTGCCAGCAGCTTAGTTGGTCAGGACAGGGGGCTTGTAGAGCAGTACTTC.

This chain connects TRBV7-3 to TRBJ2-2, with TRBD2 as a possible D gene (6 bases). The CDR3 is 16 residues long. V lost 2 bases and J 3 bases, leaving 13 bases between the germline ends. The germline V gene encodes CDR1 SGHTA and CDR2 FQGTGA. In DNA form, the CDR3 reads TGTGCCAGCAGCTTACATGGGGGGATCGACACCGGGGAGCTGTTTTTT. It translates to CASSLHGGIDTGELFF.

This rearrangement joins TRBV5-6 to TRBJ2-5; 10 bases line up with TRBD1. The CDR3 length is 14 residues. The ends lost 7 bases at V and 5 bases at J; junction bases unmatched: 8. Germline values: CDR1 SGHDT, CDR2 YYEEEE. The CDR3 DNA is TGTGCCAGCCGACGACAGGGGGCGGGTGAGACCCAGTACTTC. This translates into CASRRQGAGETQYF.

The chain uses TRBV11-3 and TRBJ2-1; perhaps TRBD2 as D (5 bases). V dropped 0 bases and J dropped 9 bases, with 12 bases sitting between them. The CDR3 extends over 14 amino acids. Per germline, CDR1 SGHNT and CDR2 YENEEA. This CDR3 is CASSLDSSGGEQFF. CDR3 nucleotide sequence: TGTGCCAGCAGCTTAGATAGTTCCGGAGGTGAGCAGTTCTTC.

The chain joins TRBV7-8 to TRBJ2-5; 8 positions match TRBD2. This CDR3 has 16 amino acids. Germline assignment: CDR1 SGHVS and CDR2 FQNEAQ. Losses at the gene ends were 3 bases for V and 5 bases for J; bases not matched to a gene: 11. The CDR3: CASSFNPGGVGETQYF. Written as DNA, the CDR3 is TGTGCCAGCAGCTTCAACCCCGGGGGGGTTGGGGAGACCCAGTACTTC.

V usage is TRBV11-2 and J usage is TRBJ2-5; the match to TRBD2 covers 8 bases. J gave up 7 bases and V 0 bases, and 7 bases lay outside the gene matches. There are 15 residues in the CDR3. Germline values: CDR1 SGHAT, CDR2 FQNNGV. The CDR3 sequence: CASSLDRRGVWTQYF. The CDR3 nucleotides are TGTGCCAGCAGCTTAGATCGGCGGGGGGTTTGGACCCAGTACTTC.

The chain is built from TRBV30 and TRBJ1-6, with 8 bases matching TRBD1. Germline values: CDR1 GTSNPN, CDR2 SVGIG (reference sequence). The CDR3 is made up of 16 amino acids. V gave up 8 bases and J gave up 5 bases; unmatched junction bases: 14. CDR3 bases: TGTGCCCTATCACGGACAGGGCGAACGAATAATTCACCCCTCCACTTT. It yields the protein CALSRTGRTNNSPLHF.

This chain uses TRBV7-9 with TRBJ1-3; tentatively, D is TRBD1 (5 bases). Deletions cut 2 bases from V and 4 bases from J, with 18 bases between. The CDR3 runs to 17 residues. CDR1 SEHNR and CDR2 FQNEAQ come from the germline V gene (reference sequence). The CDR3 DNA reads TGTGCCAGCAGCTTACTCCGAGGGGCGCGGTACGGAAACACCATATATTTT. This encodes CASSLLRGARYGNTIYF.

This rearrangement joins TRBV5-1 to TRBJ2-1; D is uncertain. The CDR3 length is 15 residues. V dropped 0 bases and J dropped 0 bases, with 7 bases sitting between them. CDR1 is SGHRS, CDR2 YFSETQ, per germline. CDR3 nucleotides: TGCGCCAGCAGCTTGGTTTCTAGCTCCTACAATGAGCAGTTCTTC. Its protein is CASSLVSSSYNEQFF.